The present TCR beta chain was sequenced within a study of cytomegalovirus exposure and HLA in healthy donors. General observations from the study: Sequencing artifact likely explains a cluster of highly shared sequence variants. TCR beta sequences reportedly predicted most subjects' HLA-A and HLA-B alleles accurately. In an earlier analysis, productive rearrangement rates for most beta V segments clustered near 87% or 30%.

Germline V gives CDR1 MNHEY, CDR2 SVGAGI. V was shortened by 8 bases and J by 4 bases, with 14 bases between the two germline ends. The CDR3 has 13 residues. The PCR used 60 Vbeta and 13 Jbeta primers. Using immunoSEQ multiplex PCR, the repertoire was profiled, and TCRdb retains in-frame clones only, with some absent. The repertoire holds 100,000 to 150,000 clones, with roughly 72% as singletons. Each donor was nominally healthy when sampled (though unrecorded immune exposures were likely). Concerning this clone: Its cognate antigen is unknown.

This chain joins TRBV6-5 and TRBJ1-1; tentative D call: TRBD1 (5 bases). Source material: PBMCs. The clonotype was recovered from a woman in her 50s in good health and CMV-seronegative. The CDR3 protein is CASWRGFATEAFF. CDR3 sequence (DNA): TGTGCCAGCTGGCGGGGGTTTGCCACTGAAGCTTTCTTT.